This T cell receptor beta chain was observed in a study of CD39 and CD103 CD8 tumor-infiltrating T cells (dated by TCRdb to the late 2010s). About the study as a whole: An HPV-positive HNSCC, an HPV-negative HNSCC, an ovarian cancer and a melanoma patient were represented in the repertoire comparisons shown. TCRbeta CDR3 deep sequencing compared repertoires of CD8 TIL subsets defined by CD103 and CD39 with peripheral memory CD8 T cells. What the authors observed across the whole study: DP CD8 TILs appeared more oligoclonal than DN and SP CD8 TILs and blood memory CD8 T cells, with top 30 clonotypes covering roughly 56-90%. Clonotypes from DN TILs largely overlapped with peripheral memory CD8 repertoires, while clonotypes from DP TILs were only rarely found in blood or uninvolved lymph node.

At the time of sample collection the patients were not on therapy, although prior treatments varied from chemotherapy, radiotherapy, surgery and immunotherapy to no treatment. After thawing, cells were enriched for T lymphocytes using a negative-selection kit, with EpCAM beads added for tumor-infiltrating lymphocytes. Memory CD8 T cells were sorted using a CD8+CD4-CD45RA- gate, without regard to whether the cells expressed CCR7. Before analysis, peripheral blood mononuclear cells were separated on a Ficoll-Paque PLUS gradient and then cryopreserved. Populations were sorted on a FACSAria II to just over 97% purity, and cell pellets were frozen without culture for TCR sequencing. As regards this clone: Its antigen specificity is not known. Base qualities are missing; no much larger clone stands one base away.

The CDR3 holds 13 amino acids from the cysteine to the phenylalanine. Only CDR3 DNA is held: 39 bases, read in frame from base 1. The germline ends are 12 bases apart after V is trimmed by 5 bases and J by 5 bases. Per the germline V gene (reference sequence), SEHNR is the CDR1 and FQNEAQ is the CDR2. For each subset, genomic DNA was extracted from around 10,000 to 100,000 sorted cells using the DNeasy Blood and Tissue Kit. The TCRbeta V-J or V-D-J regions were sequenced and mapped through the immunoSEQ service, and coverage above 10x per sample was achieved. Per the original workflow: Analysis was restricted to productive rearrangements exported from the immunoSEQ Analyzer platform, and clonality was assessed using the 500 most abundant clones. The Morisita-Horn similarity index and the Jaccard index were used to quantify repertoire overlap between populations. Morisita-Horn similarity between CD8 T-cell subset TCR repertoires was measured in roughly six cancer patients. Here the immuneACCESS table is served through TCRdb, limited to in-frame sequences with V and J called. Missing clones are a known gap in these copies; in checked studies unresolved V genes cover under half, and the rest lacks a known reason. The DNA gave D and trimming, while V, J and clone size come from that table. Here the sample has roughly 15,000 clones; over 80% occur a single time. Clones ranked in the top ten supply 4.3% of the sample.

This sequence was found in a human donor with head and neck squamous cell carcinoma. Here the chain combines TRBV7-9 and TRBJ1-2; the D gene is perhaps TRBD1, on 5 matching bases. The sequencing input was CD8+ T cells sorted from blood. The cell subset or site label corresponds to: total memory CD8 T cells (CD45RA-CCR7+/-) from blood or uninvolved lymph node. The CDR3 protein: CASSPPGGYGYTF. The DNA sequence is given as TGTGCCAGCAGCCCGCCGGGGGGGTATGGCTACACCTTC.